One sample yielded the 21 T cell receptor beta chains listed below, sequenced in a study of blood T cell repertoires in COVID-19. Some clones are missing from TCRdb's copy, which holds only in-frame ones; the method was immunoSEQ multiplex PCR. This repertoire shows fewer than 450,000 clones, more than 85% found once; its top ten account for under 1.3%. The sequencing sample was made of PBMCs or T cells enriched from blood (not recorded which). These TCRs come from a young woman who had recovered from COVID-19.

The CDR3 loop is CASSPKTGGLGNTIYF. DNA of the CDR3: TGTGCCAGCTCACCCAAGACAGGGGGCCTTGGAAACACCATATATTTT. The V and J genes are TRBV18 and TRBJ1-3; 10 bases align to TRBD1. The trim removed 3 bases at V and 3 bases at J, leaving 5 bases unmatched. The CDR3 consists of 16 residues. Looked up from germline, CDR1 is KGHSH and CDR2 is LQKENI.

The rearrangement joins TRBV10-2 to TRBJ1-5; 9 positions match TRBD1. The CDR3 length is 15 residues. The V segment lost 0 bases and the J segment 6 bases; nucleotides outside the gene matches: 3. In germline, CDR1 is WSHSY, CDR2 SAAADI. The CDR3 nucleotides are TGCGCCAGCAGTGAGTCGGGACAGGGCGGTCAGCCCCAGCATTTT. Its translation is CASSESGQGGQPQHF.

The CDR3 sequence: CAWSVPRDRGLRSNQPQHF. CDR3 DNA: TGTGCCTGGAGTGTCCCTAGGGACAGGGGTCTGAGGAGCAATCAGCCCCAGCATTTT. V is TRBV30 and J is TRBJ1-5; 10 nucleotides agree with TRBD1. The V and J ends lost 0 bases and 1 base, in that order; junction bases with no gene match: 12. Germline-derived CDR1 and CDR2 are GTSNPN and SVGIG (reference sequence). This CDR3 spans 19 amino acids.

J is TRBJ1-1 and V is TRBV6-5; 7 bases align to TRBD1. This CDR3 contains 15 residues. Germline CDR1 MNHEY, CDR2 SVGAGI. The V gene end was trimmed by 5 bases and the J gene end by 1 base; junction bases not matched to a gene: 7. The CDR3 loop reads CASSLKGGGNTEAFF. CDR3 DNA sequence: TGTGCCAGCAGTCTCAAAGGGGGCGGGAACACTGAAGCTTTCTTT.

This clone was counted once. The rearrangement uses TRBV5-4 and TRBJ2-5; a possible D gene is TRBD2 (6 bases). Germline CDR1 SGHNT, CDR2 YYREEE (reference sequence). The CDR3 has 15 residues. Trimming took 4 bases from V and 5 from J, leaving 18 bases between them. The CDR3 loop is CASSPAGTGFETQYF. Written as DNA, the CDR3 is TGTGCCAGCAGCCCGGCGGGGACTGGATTCGAGACCCAGTACTTC.

The chain uses TRBV4-1 and TRBJ2-5; 16 bases fit TRBD2. The CDR3 has 20 amino acids. The junction had 11 bases not matched to a gene; V was cut back by 4 bases and J by 0 bases. Germline CDR1 reads MGHRA; CDR2 reads YSYEKL. The CDR3 reads CASSPPPGLAGGPYQETQYF. CDR3 DNA: TGCGCCAGCAGCCCCCCTCCGGGACTAGCGGGGGGGCCATACCAAGAGACCCAGTACTTC.

The CDR3 DNA follows: TGTGCCTGGAGTGTACGTGAGGGCTGGGCTTTCTTT. The encoded protein is CAWSVREGWAFF. The chain couples TRBV30 to TRBJ1-1; the D is unclear. This CDR3 region has 12 residues. V was pared by 0 bases and J by 11 bases, with 13 bases between. Germline V gives CDR1 GTSNPN, CDR2 SVGIG (reference sequence).

This clone was observed a few times. This chain uses TRBV6-5 with TRBJ1-6, with a possible D match to TRBD1 (5 bases). The CDR3 length is 15 residues. Germline values: CDR1 MNHEY, CDR2 SVGAGI. Trimming removed 5 bases at V and 5 bases at J, with 13 bases between. CDR3 in amino acids: CASSRRQTHNSPLHF. The CDR3 DNA reads as TGTGCCAGCAGTCGACGACAGACGCATAATTCACCCCTCCACTTT.

This clone was seen just once. This chain joins TRBV3-1 (or the pseudogene TRBV3-2) and TRBJ2-1; 14 nucleotides match TRBD2. This CDR3 spans 17 amino acids. From germline, CDR1 is LGHDT and CDR2 YNNKEL (reference sequence). V lost 4 bases to trimming and J lost 5 bases; unmatched junction nucleotides: 7. The CDR3 DNA sequence: TGTGCCAGCAGCCCCCAGGGACTAGCGGGAGCCCACAATGAGCAGTTCTTC. This codes for CASSPQGLAGAHNEQFF.

The chain couples TRBV19 to TRBJ1-5, with D tentatively TRBD1 (6 bases). This CDR3 spans 17 amino acids. V was shortened by 3 bases and J by 1 base, with 16 bases between the two germline ends. Germline CDR1 and CDR2: LNHDA and SQIVND (reference sequence). DNA of the CDR3: TGTGCCAGTAGTATGGGCAGGGGCCTTGAGAGCAATCAGCCCCAGCATTTT. Protein: CASSMGRGLESNQPQHF.

In regard to this clone: The junction departs from the called germline gene at one end, perhaps through a read error. The chain combines TRBV18 with TRBJ2-5; tentatively, D is TRBD2 (6 bases). The CDR3 is 16 residues long. Germline V CDR1 and CDR2: KGHSH, LQKENI. The CDR3 DNA reads as TGTGCCAGCTCCCCACTGCCGACGGCGGGACAAGAGACCCAGTACTTC. Translated, it gives CASSPLPTAGQETQYF.

This clone has just one count. A read error may account for a junction end that differs from germline. The gene calls are TRBV10-2 and TRBJ1-6; no reliable D call. The CDR3 covers 15 residues. Germline CDR1 and CDR2: WSHSY and SAAADI. The CDR3 spells CASSDRTAYNSPLHF. As DNA, the CDR3 is TGCGCCAGCAGTGACCGGACTGCCTACAATTCACCCCTCCACTTT.

J is TRBJ1-2 and V is TRBV12-3 or TRBV12-4; D is perhaps TRBD1 (5 bases). This CDR3 comprises 13 residues. Trimming removed 5 bases at V and 8 bases at J, with 15 bases between. The CDR3, as DNA: TGTGCCAGCAGTGTCAGGGCGGTCTACGGCTACACCTTC. The encoded protein is CASSVRAVYGYTF.

This clone was found a few times. The genes are TRBV28 and TRBJ1-4; 7 positions match TRBD1. Trimming at V came to 3 bases and at J to 6 bases, leaving 13 bases not matched to a gene. The CDR3 has 17 amino acids. CDR1 and CDR2 from the germline V gene are MDHEN and SYDVKM. This CDR3 is CASSLAVAQGTDEKLFF. For the CDR3, the DNA is TGTGCCAGCAGTTTGGCCGTAGCTCAGGGGACAGATGAAAAACTGTTTTTT.

The CDR3 DNA is TGTGCCAGCAGCCTACAGGGGGCGGGCACTGAAGCTTTCTTT. It specifies CASSLQGAGTEAFF. The chain employs TRBV3-1 (or the pseudogene TRBV3-2) and TRBJ1-1; 9 positions match TRBD1. V was pared by 4 bases and J by 4 bases, with 4 bases of the junction left unmatched. Germline lookup yields CDR1 LGHDT and CDR2 YNNKEL (reference sequence). The CDR3 spans 14 residues.

The chain employs TRBV3-1 (or the pseudogene TRBV3-2) and TRBJ1-2; no definite D call. This CDR3 is 14 amino acids long. The germline V and J ends were trimmed by 0 bases and 2 bases, with 7 bases remaining between them. Germline V gene sequence: CDR1 LGHDT, CDR2 YNNKEL (reference sequence). The CDR3 loop is CASSQERGNYGYTF. CDR3 in DNA: TGTGCCAGCAGCCAAGAAAGAGGGAACTATGGCTACACCTTC.

This chain uses TRBV19 with TRBJ1-6, with 7 positions matching TRBD1. V lost 5 bases and J lost 9; bases outside the gene matches: 10. In germline, CDR1 is LNHDA, CDR2 SQIVND (reference sequence). This CDR3 is 15 amino acids long. The CDR3 DNA follows: TGTGCCAGTAGTGGAACCGGGACAGAGGGTTCACCCCTCCACTTT. Protein sequence: CASSGTGTEGSPLHF. Using reference TRBV19 and TRBJ1-6 for the parts outside the CDR3, the full variable domain is DGGITQSPKYLFRKEGQNVTLSCEQNLNHDAMYWYRQDPGQGLRLIYYSQIVNDFQKGDIAEGYSVSREKKESFPLTVTSAQKNPTAFYLCASSGTGTEGSPLHFGNGTRLTVT.

There are a few counts of this clone. CDR3 region: CASSYRTGFANYGYTF. CDR3 nucleotides: TGTGCCAGCAGCTACCGCACAGGGTTCGCTAACTATGGCTACACCTTC. V and J are TRBV7-9 and TRBJ1-2, with D possibly TRBD1 on 6 matching bases. The V and J ends lost 4 bases and 0 bases respectively, with 15 bases between them. Germline assignment: CDR1 SEHNR and CDR2 FQNEAQ (reference sequence). The CDR3 contains 16 residues.

This clone was observed once. The V gene is TRBV27, the J gene TRBJ1-6; D is perhaps TRBD1 (5 bases). The CDR3 is 16 residues long. The V gene lost 5 bases and the J gene lost 3 bases, with 14 bases spanning the gap. Germline V gene data show CDR1 as MNHEY and CDR2 as SMNVEV (reference sequence). In DNA form, the CDR3 reads TGTGCCAGCAGTCTAGATGTGGGACTCTATAATTCACCCCTCCACTTT. It is translated as CASSLDVGLYNSPLHF.

This sequence joins TRBV5-1 and TRBJ1-5; possibly TRBD1 for D (5 bases). CDR1 SGHRS and CDR2 YFSETQ come from the germline V gene. This CDR3 has 13 residues. The ends were cut back, 1 base at V and 7 bases at J, with 9 bases in the middle. CDR3 in DNA: TGCGCCAGCAGCTTGTTCGGGGGACAGCCCCAGCATTTT. Amino acids: CASSLFGGQPQHF.

The chain has TRBV4-1 and TRBJ2-7, with TRBD1 matching over 8 bases. With V trimmed by 0 bases and J by 3 bases, 4 bases remained unmatched. The CDR3 is made up of 15 amino acids. The germline V gene has CDR1 MGHRA and CDR2 YSYEKL. CDR3 DNA sequence: TGCGCCAGCAGCCAAGATTTCGGACAGGGCTACGAGCAGTACTTC. This sequence encodes CASSQDFGQGYEQYF.